This TCR beta chain derives from a study of read filtering for tumor transcriptome and immune sequencing (dated by TCRdb to between 2020 and 2021). Notes on the research overall: The cohort was composed of some 16 male and 14 female patients, with a mean age of roughly 61 years and an age range of roughly 40 to 80. Whole-transcriptome libraries were prepared with the TruSeq RNA Access Library Prep Kit after DNase treatment. A main aim was a read-filtering strategy for immune repertoire data, specifically whether clonotypes supported by a single read should be removed. By revised international staging, about 8 patients were R-ISS I, 16 were R-ISS II and 7 were R-ISS III. TCR-region mapped reads per sample ranged from about 4.05 to 10.27 million with IR-seq versus only roughly 75 to 1273 with RNA-seq. Using the same bone marrow samples, the study ran both targeted immune repertoire sequencing and bulk whole-transcriptome sequencing and then compared the TCR repertoires from each method.

Findings and caveats that apply to the study as a whole: Compared with RNA-seq, IR-seq captured clonotypes at much higher depth and more reliably, and a smaller IR-seq throughput was enough to identify most shared clonotypes. Removing single-read clonotypes increased the correlation between IR-seq and RNA-seq shared clonotype proportions. Single-read clonotypes made up around 85% of clonotypes but only 3% to 4.5% of total reads in IR-seq, compared with 65% to 75% of clonotypes and 40% to 55% of reads in RNA-seq. The sorted CD138-negative fraction was a mixed bone marrow immune population, not purified T cells.

Via the germline V gene (reference sequence), CDR1 is LNHDA and CDR2 SQIVND. The CDR3 goes from the cysteine to the phenylalanine over 12 residues. Of all the DNA, just the CDR3 is kept, 36 bases in frame from base 1. The V and J ends are trimmed by 6 bases and 3 bases, leaving 5 bases between them. Each patient had bone marrow sampled at the time of active disease. Bone marrow mononuclear cells were isolated by Ficoll-Hypaque density gradient centrifugation. To remove myeloma plasma cells, the cells were labeled with CD138 magnetic microbeads on a MACS separator, and CD138-negative cells were then collected by negative selection. The purity of the isolated cells was checked by flow cytometry with CD138 antibodies on an Attune NxT. Total RNA was extracted with TRIzol reagent and quantified with a NanoDrop spectrophotometer. Paired RNA-seq and IR-seq were performed on each patient's CD138-negative bone marrow sample.

This clonotype was recorded at least ten times. The antigen it recognizes is unknown. No much larger clone is present one base from it, and per-base qualities are unavailable. TCR libraries were constructed from 300 to 400 ng RNA using the Immunoverse kit, and molecular barcoded adaptors covering alpha/delta and beta/gamma chains were employed. TCR library preparation used the same RNA that went into transcriptome sequencing. Sequencing of the TCR libraries was done on an Illumina HiSeq 4000 with 2 x 150 cycles. The published analysis was carried out like this. With MiXCR, TCR reads were aligned to human V, D, J and C references and assembled into CDR3 clonotypes, with quality filtering and error correction included. The tcR package in R was used for analysis of clonotype counts and gene usage diversity. For inspection of raw mapping reads, RNA-seq reads were mapped by STAR aligner version 2.5.3a onto GRCh37 of the human genome. To test how sequencing depth affected the clonotypes detected, IR-seq fastq files were randomly downsampled with Seqtk 1.3. In-frame beta chains were kept once TCRdb had trimmed the public reads at Q25 with fastp and called clones with MiXCR. Each CDR3 protein appears once, grouped with its most common genes and DNA. TCRdb, not the original authors, processed these V and J calls. Recorded for this sample are roughly 90,000 distinct CDR3 sequences; around a fifth of them occurred a single time. Roughly 10% of the sample is in the top ten clones.

The sample taken for sequencing was a population of CD138-negative cells sorted from bone marrow. According to the study, the label for this sample's cell subset or site signals: bone marrow mononuclear cells depleted of CD138+ plasma/myeloma cells by negative magnetic selection. This TCR derives from a donor at least 40 years old with multiple myeloma. This sequence uses TRBV19 and TRBJ2-2; the D segment cannot be called with confidence. The CDR3 reads as follows: CASSHYTGELFF. The nucleotide sequence reads as follows: TGTGCCAGTAGCCACTACACCGGGGAGCTGTTTTTT.